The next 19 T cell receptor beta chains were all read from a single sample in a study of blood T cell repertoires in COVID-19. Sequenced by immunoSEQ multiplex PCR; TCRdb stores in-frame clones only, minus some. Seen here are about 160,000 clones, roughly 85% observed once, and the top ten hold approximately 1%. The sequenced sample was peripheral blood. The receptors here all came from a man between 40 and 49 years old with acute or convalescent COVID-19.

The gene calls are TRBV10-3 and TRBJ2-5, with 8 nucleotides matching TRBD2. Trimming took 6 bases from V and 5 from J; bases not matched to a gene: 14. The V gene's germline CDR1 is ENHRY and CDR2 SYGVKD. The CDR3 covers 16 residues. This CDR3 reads CAISPTPPGLGETQYF. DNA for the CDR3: TGTGCCATCAGCCCTACTCCCCCGGGACTAGGGGAGACCCAGTACTTC.

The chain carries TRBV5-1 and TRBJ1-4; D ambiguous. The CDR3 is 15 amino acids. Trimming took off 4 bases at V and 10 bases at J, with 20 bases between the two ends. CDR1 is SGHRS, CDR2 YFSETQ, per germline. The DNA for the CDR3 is TGCGCCAGCAGCCTGATGGGCGGAGAAGGAGGAAAACTGTTTTTT. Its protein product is CASSLMGGEGGKLFF.

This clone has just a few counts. CDR3 region: CASSQVLAHEQYF. As DNA, the CDR3 is TGTGCCAGCAGCCAAGTTCTAGCCCACGAGCAGTACTTC. This chain uses TRBV3-1 (or the pseudogene TRBV3-2) with TRBJ2-7; D possibly corresponds to TRBD2 (5 bases). From germline, CDR1 is LGHDT and CDR2 YNNKEL (reference sequence). The CDR3 runs to 13 residues. Trimming shortened V by 1 base and J by 5 bases, and 9 bases separated the two germline ends.

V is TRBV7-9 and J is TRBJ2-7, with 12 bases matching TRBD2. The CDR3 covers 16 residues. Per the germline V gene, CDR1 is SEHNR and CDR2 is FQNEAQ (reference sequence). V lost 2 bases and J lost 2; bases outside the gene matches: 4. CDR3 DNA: TGTGCCAGCAGCTTAACGACTAGCGGGGGCCCCTACGAGCAGTACTTC. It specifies CASSLTTSGGPYEQYF. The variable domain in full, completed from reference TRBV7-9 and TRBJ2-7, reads DTGVSQNPRHKITKRGQNVTFRCDPISEHNRLYWYRQTLGQGPEFLTYFQNEAQLEKSRLLSDRFSAERPKGSFSTLEIQRTEQGDSAMYLCASSLTTSGGPYEQYFGPGTRLTVT.

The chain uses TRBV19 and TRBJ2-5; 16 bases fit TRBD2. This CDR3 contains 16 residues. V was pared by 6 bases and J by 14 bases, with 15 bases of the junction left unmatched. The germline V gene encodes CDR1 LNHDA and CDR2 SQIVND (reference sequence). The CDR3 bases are TGTGCCAGTAGGACCACCGGGACTAGCGGGGGGGCGACTATTTACTTC. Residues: CASRTTGTSGGATIYF.

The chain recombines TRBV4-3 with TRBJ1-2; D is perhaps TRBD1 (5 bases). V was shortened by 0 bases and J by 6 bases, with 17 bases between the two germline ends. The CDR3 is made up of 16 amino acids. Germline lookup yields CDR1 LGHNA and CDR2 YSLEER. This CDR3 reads CASSQEQDTVFNGYTF. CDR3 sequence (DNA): TGCGCCAGCAGCCAAGAGCAGGACACCGTCTTCAATGGCTACACCTTC.

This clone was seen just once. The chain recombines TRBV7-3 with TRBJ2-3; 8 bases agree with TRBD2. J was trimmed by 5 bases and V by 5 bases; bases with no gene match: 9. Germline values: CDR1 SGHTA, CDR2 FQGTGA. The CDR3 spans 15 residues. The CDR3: CASSATAGVRDTQYF. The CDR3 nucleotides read TGTGCCAGCAGCGCTACAGCGGGGGTTAGAGATACGCAGTATTTT.

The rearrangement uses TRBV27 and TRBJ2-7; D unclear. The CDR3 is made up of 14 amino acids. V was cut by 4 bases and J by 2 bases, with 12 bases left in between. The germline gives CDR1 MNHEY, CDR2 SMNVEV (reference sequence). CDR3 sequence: CASSSLVFPYEQYF. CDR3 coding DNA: TGTGCCAGCAGTTCCCTAGTTTTCCCCTACGAGCAGTACTTC.

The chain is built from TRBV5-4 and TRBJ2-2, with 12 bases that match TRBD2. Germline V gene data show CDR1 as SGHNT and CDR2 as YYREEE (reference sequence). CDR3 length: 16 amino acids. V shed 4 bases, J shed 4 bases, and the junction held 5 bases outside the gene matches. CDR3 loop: CASSPLAGGTTGELFF. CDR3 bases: TGTGCCAGCAGCCCGCTAGCGGGGGGGACCACCGGGGAGCTGTTTTTT.

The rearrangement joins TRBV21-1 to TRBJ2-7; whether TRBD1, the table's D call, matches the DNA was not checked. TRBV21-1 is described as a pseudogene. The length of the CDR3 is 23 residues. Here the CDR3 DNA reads TGTGCCAGCAGCAAACCGGACAGGGGGATTATGCGGATGGCGGGGGGACCATGTAACGAGCAGTACTTC. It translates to CASSKPDRGIMRMAGGPCNEQYF.

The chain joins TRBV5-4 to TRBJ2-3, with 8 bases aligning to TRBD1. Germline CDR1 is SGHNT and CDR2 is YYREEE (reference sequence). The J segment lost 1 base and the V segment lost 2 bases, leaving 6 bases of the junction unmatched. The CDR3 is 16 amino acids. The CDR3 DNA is TGTGCCAGCAGCTTCCTGACAGGGGAAGGCACAGATACGCAGTATTTT. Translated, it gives CASSFLTGEGTDTQYF.

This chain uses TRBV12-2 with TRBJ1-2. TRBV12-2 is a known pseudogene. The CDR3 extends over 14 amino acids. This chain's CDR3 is CASRPIGEVDGYTF. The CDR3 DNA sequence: TGTGCAAGTCGCCCGATCGGGGAAGTTGATGGCTACACCTTC.

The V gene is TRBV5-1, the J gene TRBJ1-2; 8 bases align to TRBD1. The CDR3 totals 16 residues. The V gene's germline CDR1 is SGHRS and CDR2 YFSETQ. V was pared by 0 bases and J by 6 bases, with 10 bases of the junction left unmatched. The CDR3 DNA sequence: TGCGCCAGCAGCTTGGGGGACCAGGGGGCTCTGAATGGCTACACCTTC. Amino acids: CASSLGDQGALNGYTF.

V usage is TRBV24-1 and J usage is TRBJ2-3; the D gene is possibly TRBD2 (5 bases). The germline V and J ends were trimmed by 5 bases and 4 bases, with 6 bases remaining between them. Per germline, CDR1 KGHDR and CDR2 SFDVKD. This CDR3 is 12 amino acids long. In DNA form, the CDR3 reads TGTGCCACCAGTGCCGGGGCAGATACGCAGTATTTT. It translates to CATSAGADTQYF.

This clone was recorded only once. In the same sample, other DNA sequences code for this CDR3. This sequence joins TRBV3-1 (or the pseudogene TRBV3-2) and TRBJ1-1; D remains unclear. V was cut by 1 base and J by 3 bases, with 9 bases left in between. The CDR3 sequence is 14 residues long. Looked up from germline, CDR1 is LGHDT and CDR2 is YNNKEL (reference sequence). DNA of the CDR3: TGTGCCAGCAGCCAAGCCGGCAGGTACACTGAAGCTTTCTTT. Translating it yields CASSQAGRYTEAFF.

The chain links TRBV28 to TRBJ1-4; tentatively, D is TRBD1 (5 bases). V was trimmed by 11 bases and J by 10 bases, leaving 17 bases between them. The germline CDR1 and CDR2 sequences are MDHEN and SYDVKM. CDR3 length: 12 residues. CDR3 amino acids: CAHGPGRGKLFF. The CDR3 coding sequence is TGTGCCCACGGGCCAGGGCGAGGAAAACTGTTTTTT.

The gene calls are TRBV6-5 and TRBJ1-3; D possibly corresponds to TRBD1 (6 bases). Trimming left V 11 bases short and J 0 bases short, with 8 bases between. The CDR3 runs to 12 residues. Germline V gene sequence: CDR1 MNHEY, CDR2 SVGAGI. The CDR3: CAGDISGNTIYF. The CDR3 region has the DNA TGTGCCGGGGACATCTCTGGAAACACCATATATTTT.

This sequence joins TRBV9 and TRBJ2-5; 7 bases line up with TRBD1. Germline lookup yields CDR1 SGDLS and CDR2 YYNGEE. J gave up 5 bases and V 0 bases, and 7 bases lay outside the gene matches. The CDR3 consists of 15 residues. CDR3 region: CASSVGQGRLETQYF. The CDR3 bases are TGTGCCAGCAGCGTAGGACAGGGAAGGTTGGAGACCCAGTACTTC.

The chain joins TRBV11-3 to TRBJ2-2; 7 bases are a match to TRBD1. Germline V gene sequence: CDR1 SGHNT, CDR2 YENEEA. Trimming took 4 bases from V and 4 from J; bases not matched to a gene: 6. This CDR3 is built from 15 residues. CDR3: CASSSQTGVTGELFF. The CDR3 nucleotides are TGTGCCAGCAGCTCCCAAACAGGGGTCACCGGGGAGCTGTTTTTT.